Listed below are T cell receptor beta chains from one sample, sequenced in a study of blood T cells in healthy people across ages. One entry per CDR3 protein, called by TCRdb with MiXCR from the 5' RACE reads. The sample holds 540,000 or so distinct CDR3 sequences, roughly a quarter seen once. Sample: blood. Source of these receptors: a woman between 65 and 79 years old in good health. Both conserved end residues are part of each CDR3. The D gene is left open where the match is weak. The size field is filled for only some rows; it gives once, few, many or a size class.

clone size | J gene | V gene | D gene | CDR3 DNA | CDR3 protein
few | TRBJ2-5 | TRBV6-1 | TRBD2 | TGTGCCAGCAGGAGGGGCACCGTTGGGACTATCAAAGAGACCCAGTACTTC | CASRRGTVGTIKETQYF
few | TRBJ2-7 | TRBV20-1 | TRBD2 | TGCAGTGCTTGGGGGGGGACCTACGAGCAGTACTTC | CSAWGGTYEQYF
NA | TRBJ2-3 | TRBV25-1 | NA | TGTGCCAGCAGTGTGGCGGGGTTGGCAGATACGCAGTATTTT | CASSVAGLADTQYF
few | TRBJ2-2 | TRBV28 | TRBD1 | TGTGCCAGCAGACCCACCTTAGGAGGGACAGGGAAGGCCGGGGAGCTGTTTTTT | CASRPTLGGTGKAGELFF
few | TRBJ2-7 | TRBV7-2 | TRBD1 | TGTGCCAGCAGCACCGAGACAGGGATCTCCTACGAGCAGTACTTC | CASSTETGISYEQYF
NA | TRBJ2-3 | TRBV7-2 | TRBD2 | TGTGCCAGCAGCTCGTGGACTAGCGGCACAGATACGCAGTACTTT | CASSSWTSGTDTQYF
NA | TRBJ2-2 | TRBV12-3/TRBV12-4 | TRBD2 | TGTGCCAGCAGTCCCCGGACTAGCGGGGGGCCGAACACCGGGGAGCTGTTTTTT | CASSPRTSGGPNTGELFF
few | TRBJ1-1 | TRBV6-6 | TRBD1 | TGTGCCAGCAGTGCCCGGGACAGGAACACTGAAGCTTTCTTT | CASSARDRNTEAFF
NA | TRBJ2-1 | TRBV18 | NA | TGTGCCAGCTCACCAATGACAGACAATGAGCAGTTCTTC | CASSPMTDNEQFF
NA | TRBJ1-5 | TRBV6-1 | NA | TGTGCCAGCAGTGCCTCGGGGGTTCAGCCCCAGCATTTT | CASSASGVQPQHF
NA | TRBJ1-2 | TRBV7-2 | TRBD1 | TGTGCCAGCAGCTTTTCGTGGGACAGGGCCGTGGGCTACACCTTC | CASSFSWDRAVGYTF
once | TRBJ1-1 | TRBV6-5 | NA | TGTGCCAGCAGTTATACAGGGAAAGCTTTCTTT | CASSYTGKAFF
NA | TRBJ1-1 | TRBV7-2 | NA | TGTGCCAGCAGCTGGGGGGGGCGGGACACTGAAGCTTTCTTT | CASSWGGRDTEAFF
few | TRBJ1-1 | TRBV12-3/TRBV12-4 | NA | TGTGCCAGCAGTTTAGGGGGGGCCCGGACCACTGAAGCTTTCTTT | CASSLGGARTTEAFF
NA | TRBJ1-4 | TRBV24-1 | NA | TGTGCCACCAGTGATCCAGGGGACGGTCGTGAGGAACTGTTTTTT | CATSDPGDGREELFF
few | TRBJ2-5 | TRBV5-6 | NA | TGTGCCAGCACCCTTCCGAGCCGGGGAACCCAGTACTTC | CASTLPSRGTQYF
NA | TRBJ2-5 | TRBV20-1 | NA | TGCAGTGCTTACAGGGGGGGAGAGGAGACCCAGTACTTC | CSAYRGGEETQYF
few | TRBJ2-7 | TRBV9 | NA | TGTGCCAGCAGCCCCCGGGGAGTCAGAGGGAACTACGAGCAGTACTTC | CASSPRGVRGNYEQYF
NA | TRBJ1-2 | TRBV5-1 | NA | TGCGCCAGCAGCTCCGCTGGGAGGGGAGCTAACTATGGCTACACCTTC | CASSSAGRGANYGYTF
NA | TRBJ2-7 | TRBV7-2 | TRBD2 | TGTGCCAGCAGCCCGGCTTGGACTAGCGGGGTGACCTCCTACGAGCAGTACTTC | CASSPAWTSGVTSYEQYF
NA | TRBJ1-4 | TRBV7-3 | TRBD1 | TGTGCCAGCAGCCGCGGACAGGGACGAGGTGAAAAACTGTTTTTT | CASSRGQGRGEKLFF
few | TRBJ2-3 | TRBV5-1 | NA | TGCGCCAGCAGCTTTGAAGGACCCACGCGGTCGGATACGCAGTATTTT | CASSFEGPTRSDTQYF
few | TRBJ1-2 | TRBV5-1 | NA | TGCGCCAGCAGCAAGGACACTGACTTCTACACCTTC | CASSKDTDFYTF
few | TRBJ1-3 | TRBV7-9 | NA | TGTGCCAGCAGCTTAGGCGGCAACTCTGGAAACACCATATATTTT | CASSLGGNSGNTIYF
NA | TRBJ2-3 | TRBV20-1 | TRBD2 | TGCAGTGCGAGACCTTCGGGCGGGAGGTGGACAGATACGCAGTATTTT | CSARPSGGRWTDTQYF
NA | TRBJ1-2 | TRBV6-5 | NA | TGTGCCAGCAGTTACTCACAGGGTAATGGCTACACCTTC | CASSYSQGNGYTF
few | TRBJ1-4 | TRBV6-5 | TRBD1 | TGTGCCAGCAAGGTCAGGGGACAGGATGAAAAACTGTTTTTT | CASKVRGQDEKLFF
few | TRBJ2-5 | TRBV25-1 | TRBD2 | TGTGCCAGCCGGGAGGGGGGACCCCAGTACTTC | CASREGGPQYF
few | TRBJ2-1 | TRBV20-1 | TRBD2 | TGCAGTGCTAGAGATCGGGCTAGCGGGGGGGCACGGGGGCAGTTCTTC | CSARDRASGGARGQFF
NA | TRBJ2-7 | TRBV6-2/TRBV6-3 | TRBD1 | TGTGCCAGCAGTTACTCTCGTGGACAGGATTTCTCCTACGAGCAGTACTTC | CASSYSRGQDFSYEQYF
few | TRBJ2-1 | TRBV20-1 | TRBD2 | TGCAGTGCTGGACTAGCGGGGGGTAATCGGGGTGAGCAGTTCTTC | CSAGLAGGNRGEQFF
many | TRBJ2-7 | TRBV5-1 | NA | TGCGCCAGCAGCCCGGGATCTCCTTCTTACGAGCAGTACTTC | CASSPGSPSYEQYF
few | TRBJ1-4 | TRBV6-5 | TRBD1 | TGTGCCAGCAGTTACGGGACAGAGTATGAAAAACTGTTTTTT | CASSYGTEYEKLFF
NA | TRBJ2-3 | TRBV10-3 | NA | TGTGCCATCAGTGACAGGGGTCCCCGGGATACGCAGTATTTT | CAISDRGPRDTQYF
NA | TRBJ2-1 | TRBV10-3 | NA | TGTGCCATCAGTGAGATGACACTTTACAATGAGCAGTTCTTC | CAISEMTLYNEQFF
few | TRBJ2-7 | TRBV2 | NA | TGTGCCGGAGTAATTAGCACAGACTACGAGCAGTACTTC | CAGVISTDYEQYF
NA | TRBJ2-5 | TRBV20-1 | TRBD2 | TGCAGTGCTAGTATTCGTGGGCGGGGGGAACCAGAAGGAAGAGAGACCCAGTACTTC | CSASIRGRGEPEGRETQYF
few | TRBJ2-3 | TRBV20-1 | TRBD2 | TGCAGTGCTAGAGCACAACTAGCGGGGGACACAGATACGCAGTATTTT | CSARAQLAGDTDTQYF
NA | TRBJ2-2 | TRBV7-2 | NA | TGTGCCAGCAGCTTTGGCTTCCACACCGGGGAGCTGTTTTTT | CASSFGFHTGELFF
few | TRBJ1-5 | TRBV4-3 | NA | TGCGCCAGCAGCCAAGATGGAGCAGGTAGAAATCAGCCCCAGCATTTT | CASSQDGAGRNQPQHF
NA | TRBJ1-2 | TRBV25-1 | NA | TGTGCCAGCAGTTTCCCCGGGGGAGGGGGCTACACCTTC | CASSFPGGGGYTF
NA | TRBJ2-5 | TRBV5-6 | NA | TGTGCCAGCAGCCCGGATATGGGGGAGACCCAGTACTTC | CASSPDMGETQYF
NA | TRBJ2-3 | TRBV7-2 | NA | TGTGCCAGCAGCTCGGGTTCTAGTTTCGGTACAGATACGCGGTATTTT | CASSSGSSFGTDTRYF
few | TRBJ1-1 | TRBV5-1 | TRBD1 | TGCGCCAGCAGATTGGGGCAGGGGGCCGGAAAAACTGAAGCTTTCTTT | CASRLGQGAGKTEAFF
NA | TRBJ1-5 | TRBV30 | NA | TGTGCCTGGATGGAAGGCCCGTCAGGGGGCAATCAGCCCCAGCATTTT | CAWMEGPSGGNQPQHF
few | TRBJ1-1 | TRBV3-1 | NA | TGTGCCAGCAGCCGATCAAGTAGGAACACTGAAGCTTTCTTT | CASSRSSRNTEAFF
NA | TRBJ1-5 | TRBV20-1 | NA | TGCAGTGCTAGAGATAGGATTTCCCTGGGGCCCCAGCATTTT | CSARDRISLGPQHF
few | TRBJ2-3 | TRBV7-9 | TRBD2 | TGTGCCAGCAGCCCTACCGGGACTAGCGGGGTCACAGATACGCAGTATTTT | CASSPTGTSGVTDTQYF
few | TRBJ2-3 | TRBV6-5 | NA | TGTGCCACCGGAACAGGTTCGCAGTATTTT | CATGTGSQYF
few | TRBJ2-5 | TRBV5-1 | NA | TGCGCCAGCAGGGACGGACAGCCTCAAGAGACCCAGTACTTC | CASRDGQPQETQYF
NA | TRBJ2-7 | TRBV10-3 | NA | TGTGCCATCAGTGCTTCCGGGAACTACGAGCAGTACTTC | CAISASGNYEQYF